The TCR beta chain under discussion was sequenced for a study of technical replicates of blood from a few donors (dated by TCRdb to the late 2010s). For this clone: Its antigen is not yet known. The record has no base qualities; no much larger clone is one base away.

The receptor library was made with the immunoSEQ multiplex PCR assay. Not all clones reach the TCRdb copy of this immuneACCESS table, which keeps in-frame sequences only. Checked studies attribute under half of the gap to unresolved V genes and leave the rest unexplained. The sample table records fewer than 85,000 clones; about 94% of these occur just once. The biggest ten clones account for approximately 0.25% of the sample. Taken from the germline V gene (reference sequence), the CDR1 and CDR2 loops are GTSNPN and SVGIG. Counted from cysteine to phenylalanine, this CDR3 has 15 amino acids. The read is trimmed to its CDR3 DNA, 45 bases read in frame from base 1.

The clonotype originates from a human donor in good health. This sequence uses TRBV30 and TRBJ1-3, with TRBD1 perhaps the D gene, on 5 matching bases. The specimen sequenced was T cells isolated from PBMCs. The CDR3 amino acid sequence is: CGFSGQGTSGNTIYF. The DNA sequence follows: TGTGGGTTTTCTGGTCAGGGCACCTCTGGAAACACCATATATTTT.